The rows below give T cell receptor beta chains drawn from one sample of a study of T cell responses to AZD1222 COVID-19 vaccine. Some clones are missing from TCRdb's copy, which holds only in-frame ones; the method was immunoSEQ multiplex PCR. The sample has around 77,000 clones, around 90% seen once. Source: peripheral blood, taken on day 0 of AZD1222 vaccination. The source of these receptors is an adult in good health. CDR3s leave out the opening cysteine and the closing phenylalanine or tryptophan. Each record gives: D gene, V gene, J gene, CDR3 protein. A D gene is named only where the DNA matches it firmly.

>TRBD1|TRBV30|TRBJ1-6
AWNDRGNSPLH
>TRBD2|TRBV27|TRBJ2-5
ASSFFRGGIGETQY
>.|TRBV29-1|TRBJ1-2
SVGAGGNYGYT
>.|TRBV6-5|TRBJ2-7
ASSYSTGNYEQY
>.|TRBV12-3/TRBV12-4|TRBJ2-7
ASCKYPGEQY
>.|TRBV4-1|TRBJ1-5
ASSQDWRGGQPQH
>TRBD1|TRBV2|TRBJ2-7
ASRDREWEQY
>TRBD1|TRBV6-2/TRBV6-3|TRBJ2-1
ASSFERWTGIRNEQF
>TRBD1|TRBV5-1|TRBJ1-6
ASRGTGTANSPLH
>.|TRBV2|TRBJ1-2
ATRAGGSRSYGYT
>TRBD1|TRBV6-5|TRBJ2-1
ASTRTGSNNEQF
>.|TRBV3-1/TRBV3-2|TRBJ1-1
ASSQLGNRDHTEAF
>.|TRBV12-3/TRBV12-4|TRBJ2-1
ASTVPTYNEQF
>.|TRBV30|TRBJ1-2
AWSRDDYGYT
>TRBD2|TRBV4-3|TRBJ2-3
ASSQEITGGRADTQY
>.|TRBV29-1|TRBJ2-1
STRPTNYNEQF
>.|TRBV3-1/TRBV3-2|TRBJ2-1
ASSPPMGLQF
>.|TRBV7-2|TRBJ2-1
ASSLVGRGPYNEQF
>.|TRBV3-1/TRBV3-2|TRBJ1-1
ASSLTNSNTEAF
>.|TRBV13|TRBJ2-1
ASSLQGFNEQF
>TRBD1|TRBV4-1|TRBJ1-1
ASSQGRLQGARDTEAF
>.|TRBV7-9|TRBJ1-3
ASSPNGNTIY
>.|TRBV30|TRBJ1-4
ALRRGFNEKLF
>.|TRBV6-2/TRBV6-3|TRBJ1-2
ASSEGDGNYGYT
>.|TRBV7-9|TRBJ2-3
ASTLLRWAPDTQY
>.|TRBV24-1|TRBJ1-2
ATSGLGGGTNYGYT
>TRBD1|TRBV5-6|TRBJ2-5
ASSPRTGGQETQY
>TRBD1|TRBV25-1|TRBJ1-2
ASRDRDYGYT
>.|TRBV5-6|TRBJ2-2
ASSFLERTGELF
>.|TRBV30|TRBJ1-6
AWMADLLHNSPLH
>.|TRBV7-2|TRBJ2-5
ASSRRAEETQY
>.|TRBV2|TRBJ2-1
ASRADRNEQF
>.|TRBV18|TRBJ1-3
ASSPDVTGNTIY
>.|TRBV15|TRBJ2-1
ATSSVLDFVGQF
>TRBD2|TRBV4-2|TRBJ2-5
ASSQSNSGGVETQY
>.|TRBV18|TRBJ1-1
ASSRMTESTEAF
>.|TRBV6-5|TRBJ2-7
ASSRDRLYEQY
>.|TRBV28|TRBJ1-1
ASSLRAHTEAF
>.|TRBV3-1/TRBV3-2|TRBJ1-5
ASSQGVLAGNQPQH
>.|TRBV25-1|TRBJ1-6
ASSEAQLKNSPLH
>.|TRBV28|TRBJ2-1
ASSSPSDVSSYNEQF
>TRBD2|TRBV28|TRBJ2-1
ASSFLGGDHNEQF
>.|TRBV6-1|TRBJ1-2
ASSDPLYGYT
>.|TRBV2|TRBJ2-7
ASSGGLPQY
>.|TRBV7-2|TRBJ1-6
ASSLVGTPGLDSPLH